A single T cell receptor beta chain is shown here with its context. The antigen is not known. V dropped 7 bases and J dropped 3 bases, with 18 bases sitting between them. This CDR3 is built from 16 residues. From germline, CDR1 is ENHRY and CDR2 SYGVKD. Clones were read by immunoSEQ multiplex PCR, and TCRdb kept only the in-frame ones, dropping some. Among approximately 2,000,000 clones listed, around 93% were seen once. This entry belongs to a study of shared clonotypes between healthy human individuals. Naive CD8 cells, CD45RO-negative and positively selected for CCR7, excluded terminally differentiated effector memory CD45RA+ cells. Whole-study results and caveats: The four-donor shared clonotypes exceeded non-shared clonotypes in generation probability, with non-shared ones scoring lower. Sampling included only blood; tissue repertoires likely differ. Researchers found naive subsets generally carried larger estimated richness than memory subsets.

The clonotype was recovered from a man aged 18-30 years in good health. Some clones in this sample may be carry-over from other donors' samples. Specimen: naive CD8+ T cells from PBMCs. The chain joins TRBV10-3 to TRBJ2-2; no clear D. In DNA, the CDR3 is TGTGCCATCATGGCTGTAGATGCTAGAGACACCGGGGAGCTGTTTTTT. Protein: CAIMAVDARDTGELFF.